Listed here are 21 T cell receptor beta chains from one sample, sequenced in a study of OX40 agonist ivuxolimab in advanced cancers. The protocol was immunoSEQ multiplex PCR, while the TCRdb copy is restricted to in-frame clones and leaves out a portion. The data contain about 68,000 clones, more than 70% of them singletons. The material was CD4+ or CD8+ T cells sorted from blood, obtained in a trial of the OX40 agonist ivuxolimab. Receptors originate from an adult with an advanced solid tumor such as melanoma, head and neck, liver or kidney cancer.

This clone has only one observation. The V gene is TRBV27, the J gene TRBJ2-3; the match to TRBD2 covers 9 bases. With V trimmed by 0 bases and J by 4 bases, 8 bases remained unmatched. The CDR3 extends over 17 amino acids. The germline CDR1 and CDR2 sequences are MNHEY and SMNVEV (reference sequence). As DNA, the CDR3 is TGTGCCAGCAGTTTATCGTATAGCGGGAGAGGGTCAGATACGCAGTATTTT. Residues: CASSLSYSGRGSDTQYF.

The CDR3 sequence is CASSRGGTYEQYF. The DNA for the CDR3 is TGTGCCAGCAGCCGAGGGGGAACCTACGAGCAGTACTTC. The chain recombines TRBV6-5 with TRBJ2-7, with a tentative D call TRBD1 (6 bases). Germline V gene sequence: CDR1 MNHEY, CDR2 SVGAGI. There are 13 residues in the CDR3. The V and J ends lost 6 bases and 2 bases respectively, with 11 bases between them.

This clone appeared once. The V call is TRBV14, the J call TRBJ1-2, with D maybe TRBD1 (5 bases). Looked up from germline, CDR1 is SGHDN and CDR2 is FVKESK. V lost 0 bases, J lost 8 bases, and 10 bases lay in between. The CDR3 runs to 13 residues. CDR3 coding DNA: TGTGCCAGCAGCCAAGATCTGGGACGGGGCTACACCTTC. Translated: CASSQDLGRGYTF.

The rearrangement links TRBV14 to TRBJ1-3, with 8 bases matching TRBD1. CDR3 size: 15 residues. CDR1 and CDR2 (germline): SGHDN, FVKESK. V trimming: 4 bases; J trimming: 2 bases; junction bases outside the gene matches: 4. The CDR3 is CASSRLQGAGNTIYF. The CDR3 bases are TGTGCCAGCAGCCGATTACAGGGGGCTGGAAACACCATATATTTT.

This clone was detected once. The sample holds other DNA sequences that translate to the same CDR3. The gene calls are TRBV18 and TRBJ1-5; D remains unclear. In germline, CDR1 is KGHSH, CDR2 LQKENI. The V end was cut by 2 bases, the J end by 5 bases, with 7 bases between. The CDR3 is made up of 13 amino acids. The CDR3 reads CASSPGTDQPQHF. The CDR3 bases are TGTGCCAGCTCACCAGGTACAGATCAGCCCCAGCATTTT. The complete variable domain, with remaining parts taken from reference TRBV18 and TRBJ1-5, reads NAGVMQNPRHLVRRRGQEARLRCSPMKGHSHVYWYRQLPEEGLKFMVYLQKENIIDESGMPKERFSAEFPKEGPSILRIQQVVRGDSAAYFCASSPGTDQPQHFGDGTRLSIL.

This chain uses TRBV13 with TRBJ2-7; D not certain. V was cut by 5 bases and J by 3 bases, with 11 bases left in between. The CDR3 has 13 amino acids. Looked up from germline, CDR1 is PRHDT and CDR2 is FYEKMQ (reference sequence). The CDR3 spells CASSLFLGYEQYF. CDR3 in DNA: TGTGCCAGCAGCCTTTTCTTAGGCTACGAGCAGTACTTC.

The chain has TRBV29-1 and TRBJ1-1; 7 nucleotides align to TRBD1. The germline CDR1 and CDR2 sequences are SQVTM and ANQGSEA. V shed 7 bases and J 4 bases; nucleotides not matched to a gene: 9. The CDR3 loop spans 13 amino acids. The chain's CDR3 is CSGDKGGGTEAFF. The CDR3 DNA follows: TGCAGCGGAGATAAAGGGGGCGGCACTGAAGCTTTCTTT.

This sequence joins TRBV6-1 and TRBJ2-1; D is unresolved. The ends were cut back, 2 bases at V and 9 bases at J, with 8 bases in the middle. The CDR3 consists of 12 residues. CDR1 is MNHNS and CDR2 is SASEGT in the germline V gene. The CDR3: CASSEIYGEQFF. The CDR3 bases are TGTGCCAGCAGTGAAATCTATGGTGAGCAGTTCTTC.

The chain has TRBV19 and TRBJ1-3, with 9 bases that match TRBD1. Per germline, CDR1 LNHDA and CDR2 SQIVND (reference sequence). V lost 8 bases to trimming and J lost 0 bases; unmatched junction nucleotides: 11. The CDR3 is made up of 17 amino acids. This CDR3 is CASRRDRVPLSGNTIYF. The CDR3 nucleotides are TGTGCCAGTCGGAGGGACAGGGTACCCCTCTCTGGAAACACCATATATTTT.

V is TRBV6-5 and J is TRBJ2-1, with 7 bases lining up with TRBD2. Looked up from germline, CDR1 is MNHEY and CDR2 is SVGAGI. With 0 bases clipped from V and 9 bases from J, the junction kept 5 bases outside the gene matches. The CDR3 length is 14 residues. CDR3 residues: CASSYSRTRGEQFF. CDR3 DNA: TGTGCCAGCAGTTACTCGCGGACTAGAGGTGAGCAGTTCTTC.

This chain joins TRBV7-3 and TRBJ2-1; a possible D gene is TRBD1 (8 bases). Germline values: CDR1 SGHTA, CDR2 FQGTGA. The CDR3 totals 15 residues. The V end was cut by 1 base, the J end by 6 bases, with 13 bases between. CDR3 amino acids: CASSLRTGGVNEQFF. In DNA, the CDR3 is TGTGCCAGCAGCTTAAGAACAGGGGGGGTCAATGAGCAGTTCTTC.

The V gene is TRBV6-1, the J gene TRBJ1-5, with 12 positions matching TRBD1. With V trimmed by 11 bases and J by 1 base, 6 bases remained unmatched. The CDR3 contains 15 residues. Germline CDR1 MNHNS, CDR2 SASEGT. The CDR3 reads CAGGQGAWSNQPQHF. The CDR3 DNA is TGTGCCGGGGGACAGGGGGCGTGGAGCAATCAGCCCCAGCATTTT.

The chain couples TRBV13 to TRBJ2-7, with a weak D call TRBD1 (6 bases). The germline V gene encodes CDR1 PRHDT and CDR2 FYEKMQ (reference sequence). The CDR3 runs 13 residues. The V gene lost 8 bases and the J gene lost 4 bases, with 15 bases spanning the gap. The CDR3 protein is CASGNRVKYEQYF. In DNA, the CDR3 is TGTGCCAGCGGGAACAGGGTAAAGTACGAGCAGTACTTC.

The chain uses TRBV2 and TRBJ2-5; the D is unclear. Per germline, CDR1 SNHLY and CDR2 FYNNEI. The CDR3 spans 11 residues. The V and J ends lost 4 bases and 4 bases respectively, with 4 bases between them. Here the CDR3 reads CASSGSETQYF. CDR3 nucleotide sequence: TGTGCCAGCAGTGGGTCAGAGACCCAGTACTTC.

The CDR3 DNA reads TGTGCCAGCAGCTTGGTAGTGATCCGCACAGATACGCAGTATTTT. It codes for CASSLVVIRTDTQYF. The chain combines TRBV7-2 with TRBJ2-3; D call uncertain. The CDR3 covers 15 residues. Germline loops: CDR1 SGHTA, CDR2 FQGNSA. Trimming left V 3 bases short and J 1 base short, with 11 bases between.

This chain connects TRBV29-1 to TRBJ1-2; no reliable D call. The CDR3 consists of 13 residues. The V and J ends lost 0 bases and 4 bases respectively, with 9 bases between them. CDR1 SQVTM and CDR2 ANQGSEA come from the germline V gene. CDR3: CSVEDAGSYGYTF. The DNA for the CDR3 is TGCAGCGTTGAAGATGCGGGATCCTATGGCTACACCTTC.

The V call is TRBV19, the J call TRBJ1-5; D possibly corresponds to TRBD1 (6 bases). The CDR3 is 17 amino acids. The germline V gene encodes CDR1 LNHDA and CDR2 SQIVND (reference sequence). The V and J ends lost 7 bases and 5 bases respectively, with 24 bases between them. DNA for the CDR3: TGTGCCAGTAAGGGGGGGCTGTTTACTATTACGGATCAGCCCCAGCATTTT. Translating it yields CASKGGLFTITDQPQHF.

The chain uses TRBV5-1 and TRBJ1-4, with D perhaps matching TRBD1 (5 bases). The CDR3 has 15 amino acids. Between the trimmed V and J ends, which lost 4 bases and 5 bases, there was a span of 15 bases. Germline CDR1 reads SGHRS; CDR2 reads YFSETQ. The CDR3, as DNA: TGCGCCAGCAGCCCGGGGCTTCGCTCAAATGAAAAACTGTTTTTT. It is translated as CASSPGLRSNEKLFF.

This clone is a singleton in its sample. The V call is TRBV28, the J call TRBJ1-2, with 11 bases lining up with TRBD1. Unmatched junction bases numbered 7, after V lost 4 bases and J lost 6 bases. This CDR3 region has 15 residues. From germline, CDR1 is MDHEN and CDR2 SYDVKM. The CDR3: CASSSTDRGLHGYTF. DNA for the CDR3: TGTGCCAGCAGTTCCACGGACAGGGGGCTTCATGGCTACACCTTC.

This chain links TRBV6-1 with TRBJ1-5, with a possible D match to TRBD1 (5 bases). V was trimmed by 3 bases and J by 5 bases, leaving 8 bases between them. Germline V lookup: CDR1 MNHNS, CDR2 SASEGT. The CDR3 has 13 residues. CDR3 coding DNA: TGTGCCAGCAGTGATGCAGGGTATCAGCCCCAGCATTTT. It translates to CASSDAGYQPQHF.

This clone was picked up one time. This rearrangement joins TRBV6-6 to TRBJ2-7; 7 bases line up with TRBD2. CDR3 length equals 14 residues. V trimming: 7 bases; J trimming: 3 bases; junction bases outside the gene matches: 9. The germline gives CDR1 MNHNY, CDR2 SVGAGI (reference sequence). The CDR3: CASKVGDYHYEQYF. CDR3 bases: TGTGCCAGCAAAGTCGGGGACTACCACTACGAGCAGTACTTC.